The text below deals with one T cell receptor (beta chain). As yet, its antigen is unknown. From germline, CDR1 is SGHRS and CDR2 YFSETQ. V was clipped by 0 bases and J by 13 bases; unmatched bases: 10. The CDR3 spans 15 residues. A second PCR of 7 to 11 cycles used a sample-barcoded 5' primer and a J-beta primer mix. TCRdb re-called the 5' RACE reads through MiXCR, storing one row per CDR3 protein. The sample carries about 570,000 distinct CDR3 sequences, roughly a quarter recorded once. The data derive from a study of blood T cells in healthy people across ages. Findings and limits, study-wide: It was held that the diversity estimates obtained from one million T cells were underestimates. Researchers said unsorted PBMCs prevented a conclusive naive versus antigen-experienced comparison.

Extraction yielded at least 6 micrograms of total RNA per sample. The clonotype was recovered from a woman in her seventies in good health. This chain joins TRBV5-1 and TRBJ2-5, with 12 bases identical to TRBD2. The material sequenced was blood. CDR3 in amino acids: CASSLVTSGGKRTYF. The CDR3 DNA reads as TGCGCCAGCAGCTTGGTAACTAGCGGGGGGAAAAGAACGTACTTC.